These 27 T cell receptor beta chains were all obtained from the same sample, sequenced in a study of blood T cell repertoires in COVID-19. The repertoire was sequenced with immunoSEQ multiplex PCR; TCRdb's copy has only in-frame clones and lacks some. The sample has roughly 300,000 clones, 87% seen once. The sequencing sample was made of peripheral blood. Every receptor here comes from a woman in her forties or fifties who had recovered from COVID-19.

This clone has just one count. The V and J genes are TRBV29-1 and TRBJ1-1; TRBD1 is a possible D gene (5 bases). CDR1 and CDR2 from the germline V gene are SQVTM and ANQGSEA. CDR3 size: 13 residues. Trimming took 4 bases from V and 6 from J, leaving 15 bases between them. CDR3 region: CSVVIGSGAEAFF. CDR3 bases: TGCAGCGTTGTTATAGGGTCGGGGGCTGAAGCTTTCTTT.

The gene calls are TRBV5-6 and TRBJ1-1; TRBD1 is a possible D gene (5 bases). There are 13 residues in the CDR3. Germline CDR1 SGHDT, CDR2 YYEEEE. Trimming stripped 4 bases from V and 6 bases from J, with 13 bases between. In DNA, the CDR3 is TGTGCCAGCAGCCGGGGGACGCAAGCTGAAGCTTTCTTT. Translated: CASSRGTQAEAFF.

This clone was recorded only once. The chain has TRBV5-1 and TRBJ1-6; no reliable D call. CDR1 SGHRS and CDR2 YFSETQ come from the germline V gene. This CDR3 spans 12 amino acids. V shed 0 bases and J shed 10 bases, with 5 bases lying between them. The CDR3 reads CASSLGGSPLHF. The CDR3 DNA reads TGCGCCAGCAGCTTGGGAGGATCACCCCTCCACTTT.

The rearrangement links TRBV29-1 to TRBJ2-1; D is undetermined. The ends were cut back, 6 bases at V and 5 bases at J, with 14 bases in the middle. This CDR3 has 13 amino acids. Germline V lookup: CDR1 SQVTM, CDR2 ANQGSEA. The CDR3 region is CSVGSWSHNEQFF. The CDR3 coding sequence is TGCAGCGTCGGTAGCTGGTCCCACAATGAGCAGTTCTTC.

V is TRBV2 and J is TRBJ2-1; TRBD2 agrees at 10 bases. The germline gives CDR1 SNHLY, CDR2 FYNNEI. CDR3 size: 13 residues. The V gene end was trimmed by 7 bases and the J gene end by 9 bases; junction bases not matched to a gene: 6. The CDR3 region has the DNA TGTGCCAGCACACAGGGACTAGCGAGTGAGCAGTTCTTC. Residues: CASTQGLASEQFF.

V and J are TRBV5-4 and TRBJ2-7, with TRBD2 matching 7 bases. V gave up 0 bases and J gave up 2 bases; unmatched junction bases: 2. Germline CDR1 is SGHNT and CDR2 is YYREEE (reference sequence). The CDR3 sequence is 14 residues long. The CDR3 reads CASSLAAGAYEQYF. In DNA form, the CDR3 reads TGTGCCAGCAGCTTGGCCGCGGGAGCCTACGAGCAGTACTTC.

The chain links TRBV27 to TRBJ1-2; possibly TRBD1 for D (5 bases). Deletions cut 3 bases from V and 4 bases from J, with 9 bases between. The CDR3 sequence is 13 residues long. Germline loops: CDR1 MNHEY, CDR2 SMNVEV (reference sequence). The DNA of the CDR3 is TGTGCCAGCAGTTTTAGGGGATCCTATGGCTACACCTTC. This sequence encodes CASSFRGSYGYTF.

The chain links TRBV19 to TRBJ2-2; 9 nucleotides match TRBD1. CDR1 is LNHDA and CDR2 is SQIVND in the germline V gene (reference sequence). V lost 6 bases and J lost 5; bases outside the gene matches: 7. CDR3 size: 15 residues. This CDR3 reads CASRVQGADTGELFF. Here the CDR3 DNA reads TGTGCCAGTAGAGTACAGGGGGCGGATACCGGGGAGCTGTTTTTT.

This clone was counted once. This sequence joins TRBV5-4 and TRBJ2-7, with TRBD2 as a possible D gene (5 bases). V gave up 4 bases and J gave up 5 bases, with 13 bases separating them. The CDR3 has 13 residues. From germline, CDR1 is SGHNT and CDR2 YYREEE (reference sequence). CDR3 in DNA: TGTGCCAGCAGCCCCGGCCCGGGAAACGAGCAGTACTTC. As protein: CASSPGPGNEQYF.

The J gene is TRBJ2-2, the V gene TRBV18, with 8 positions matching TRBD1. CDR3 size: 17 residues. V was clipped by 4 bases and J by 6 bases; unmatched bases: 13. Germline loops: CDR1 KGHSH, CDR2 LQKENI. For the CDR3, the DNA is TGTGCCAGCTCACGAGCGACAGGGGATCCCTCTCCCGGGGAGCTGTTTTTT. Its translation is CASSRATGDPSPGELFF.

This clone occurred once. Written as DNA, the CDR3 is TGTGCCAGCAGTCGACAGGGTCTCTCCTACGAGCAGTACTTC. This gives the protein CASSRQGLSYEQYF. The rearrangement links TRBV6-2 or TRBV6-3 to TRBJ2-7, with TRBD1 matching over 7 bases. The CDR3 has 14 amino acids. In germline, CDR1 is MNHEY, CDR2 SVGEGT. With 5 bases clipped from V and 0 bases from J, the junction kept 4 bases outside the gene matches.

The gene calls are TRBV3-1 (or the pseudogene TRBV3-2) and TRBJ2-1, with a possible D match to TRBD2 (6 bases). Trimming removed 0 bases from V and 1 base from J, with 13 bases in between. Germline V CDR1 and CDR2: LGHDT, YNNKEL (reference sequence). The CDR3 covers 17 residues. Written as DNA, the CDR3 is TGTGCCAGCAGCCAAGATGGGGCGGGGCAGTCCTACAATGAGCAGTTCTTC. Translation: CASSQDGAGQSYNEQFF.

This chain uses TRBV7-9 with TRBJ1-2; the match to TRBD1 covers 8 bases. J gave up 4 bases and V 1 base, and 8 bases lay outside the gene matches. Germline V lookup: CDR1 SEHNR, CDR2 FQNEAQ (reference sequence). The CDR3 is 16 amino acids. The CDR3 region is CASSLVVTGDGYGYTF. DNA of the CDR3: TGTGCCAGCAGCTTAGTGGTGACAGGGGACGGCTATGGCTACACCTTC.

The chain uses TRBV7-6 and TRBJ1-1, with 7 bases fitting TRBD1. After removal of 5 bases from V and 1 base from J, the junction contained 16 bases not matched to a gene. The CDR3 sequence is 18 residues long. Germline V gives CDR1 SGHVS, CDR2 FNYEAQ. In DNA form, the CDR3 reads TGTGCCAGCAGCCTCCGGGACAGTAGGAGTTTAAGGAACACTGAAGCTTTCTTT. Translating gives CASSLRDSRSLRNTEAFF.

CDR3 in DNA: TGCGCCAGCGCCGGCGGGACAGGGGGCTACGATACGCAGTATTTT. Translating gives CASAGGTGGYDTQYF. The rearrangement joins TRBV10-1 to TRBJ2-3, with 12 bases identical to TRBD1. The CDR3 spans 15 residues. The ends lost 8 bases at V and 6 bases at J; junction bases unmatched: 9. Per the germline V gene, CDR1 is WNHNN and CDR2 is SYGVQD (reference sequence).

As DNA, the CDR3 is TGTGCCAGCAGCCCGGGACAGGGCCCTATCGGGTACGAGCAGTACTTC. Translating gives CASSPGQGPIGYEQYF. The gene calls are TRBV7-9 and TRBJ2-7; 9 bases fit TRBD1. With 5 bases clipped from V and 4 bases from J, the junction kept 12 bases outside the gene matches. Germline loops: CDR1 SEHNR, CDR2 FQNEAQ (reference sequence). The CDR3 runs to 16 residues.

This chain connects TRBV19 to TRBJ1-4; possible D gene TRBD1, 5 bases. This CDR3 region has 13 residues. The germline V and J ends were trimmed by 6 bases and 8 bases, with 13 bases remaining between them. CDR1 and CDR2 (germline): LNHDA, SQIVND (reference sequence). This CDR3 reads CASRSRVWEKLFF. CDR3 in DNA: TGTGCCAGTAGATCCAGGGTATGGGAAAAACTGTTTTTT.

The V gene is TRBV14, the J gene TRBJ1-6; no firm D call. CDR1 and CDR2 (germline): SGHDN, FVKESK. The CDR3 totals 15 residues. Trimming took 0 bases from V and 7 from J, leaving 10 bases between them. CDR3 sequence: CASSQDYGENSPLHF. The CDR3 DNA is TGTGCCAGCAGCCAAGATTATGGTGAGAATTCACCCCTCCACTTT.

The chain links TRBV30 to TRBJ2-2; no reliable D call. This CDR3 spans 13 amino acids. Trimming stripped 3 bases from V and 7 bases from J, with 12 bases between. The germline V gene has CDR1 GTSNPN and CDR2 SVGIG (reference sequence). The DNA of the CDR3 is TGTGCCTGGAGACAGCTGTCCGGCGGGGAGCTGTTTTTT. This gives the protein CAWRQLSGGELFF.

This chain links TRBV10-3 with TRBJ1-2; 7 bases map to TRBD1. Germline values: CDR1 ENHRY, CDR2 SYGVKD. The length of the CDR3 is 13 residues. V was clipped by 7 bases and J by 8 bases; unmatched bases: 10. The CDR3 DNA follows: TGTGCCATCACTCTGGACAGGACTGAGGGCTACACCTTC. Residues: CAITLDRTEGYTF.

This chain connects TRBV19 to TRBJ2-1; 10 bases are a match to TRBD1. The CDR3 covers 16 residues. CDR1 is LNHDA and CDR2 is SQIVND in the germline V gene (reference sequence). With 1 base clipped from V and 5 bases from J, the junction kept 5 bases outside the gene matches. The CDR3 sequence: CASSIVGTGVHNEQFF. DNA of the CDR3: TGTGCCAGTAGTATAGTCGGGACAGGGGTCCACAATGAGCAGTTCTTC.

Ten or more counts support this clone. The chain joins TRBV6-2 or TRBV6-3 to TRBJ2-3, with 12 bases lining up with TRBD2. The length of the CDR3 is 15 residues. Germline V CDR1 and CDR2: MNHEY, SVGEGT. V trimming: 4 bases; J trimming: 6 bases; junction bases outside the gene matches: 5. The CDR3 nucleotides are TGTGCCAGCAGTTCGACTAGCGGGAGTTTTGATACGCAGTATTTT. Its protein product is CASSSTSGSFDTQYF.

This chain connects TRBV2 to TRBJ2-7; D gene ambiguous. Germline V gene data show CDR1 as SNHLY and CDR2 as FYNNEI. The V end lost 6 bases, the J end lost 2 bases, and 11 bases lay between the germline ends. This CDR3 spans 13 amino acids. CDR3: CASSPWRAYEQYF. The CDR3 coding sequence is TGTGCCAGCAGCCCATGGAGAGCCTACGAGCAGTACTTC.

The chain carries TRBV28 and TRBJ2-7; D gene unclear. CDR3 size: 14 residues. Germline CDR1 is MDHEN and CDR2 is SYDVKM. Trimming pared 6 bases from V and 0 bases from J, leaving 12 bases between. DNA of the CDR3: TGTGCCAGCAGAGTACCCAGGCCCTCCTACGAGCAGTACTTC. Protein sequence: CASRVPRPSYEQYF.

The chain combines TRBV5-1 with TRBJ1-1; D call uncertain. Germline V CDR1 and CDR2: SGHRS, YFSETQ. The CDR3 contains 16 residues. V was pared by 1 base and J by 4 bases, with 17 bases between. The CDR3, as DNA: TGCGCCAGCAGCTTGCGGGCAGCTTCGGGGAGCACTGAAGCTTTCTTT. This encodes CASSLRAASGSTEAFF. Full variable domain (outside the CDR3, taken from reference TRBV5-1 and TRBJ1-1): KAGVTQTPRYLIKTRGQQVTLSCSPISGHRSVSWYQQTPGQGLQFLFEYFSETQRNKGNFPGRFSGRQFSNSRSEMNVSTLELGDSALYLCASSLRAASGSTEAFFGQGTRLTVV.

The J gene is TRBJ2-1, the V gene TRBV6-5, with unresolved D. This CDR3 comprises 13 residues. The germline V gene encodes CDR1 MNHEY and CDR2 SVGAGI. Trimming took off 5 bases at V and 9 bases at J, with 14 bases between the two ends. The CDR3 bases are TGTGCCAGCAGTCCCTACTCCGGCGGTGAGCAGTTCTTC. Protein product: CASSPYSGGEQFF.

This clone was picked up one time. The CDR3 is CASSAWTGANTEAFF. The CDR3 region has the DNA TGTGCCAGCAGCGCGTGGACAGGGGCGAACACTGAAGCTTTCTTT. The chain couples TRBV9 to TRBJ1-1; 9 nucleotides line up with TRBD1. The CDR3 spans 15 residues. V gave up 3 bases and J gave up 1 base; unmatched junction bases: 4. CDR1 is SGDLS and CDR2 is YYNGEE in the germline V gene.